Listed below are T cell receptor beta chains from one sample, sequenced in a study of response to subunit inactivated influenza vaccine. Each CDR3 protein is one row after TCRdb ran MiXCR on the RT-PCR reads. The data contain roughly 570,000 distinct CDR3 sequences, around 15% of them singletons. The source material was PBMCs from blood, sampled approximately 12 days after vaccination. The receptors here all came from a man aged 45-65 years who received an inactivated influenza vaccine. Each CDR3 is given with its conserved first and last residue. D genes are given only for firm matches. The listing skips clone size in some rows; elsewhere it reads once, few, many or a size class.

>TRBJ2-7|.|few|TRBV15
TGTGCCACCAGCAGAGGCCAGGAGACGGGGGTCGAGCAGTACTTC
CATSRGQETGVEQYF
>TRBJ2-3|TRBD2|.|TRBV20-1
TGCAGTGCTACAACTAGTGGGGGGGCAGATACGCAGTATTTT
CSATTSGGADTQYF
>TRBJ2-4|.|few|TRBV12-3/TRBV12-4
TGTGCCAGCAGCCCAAAAGGAAGACAGTACTTC
CASSPKGRQYF
>TRBJ2-1|.|.|TRBV4-2
TGTGCCAGCAGCCTTGCTAGCGCCAGCTCCTACAATGAGCAGTTCTTC
CASSLASASSYNEQFF
>TRBJ2-1|TRBD2|.|TRBV7-9
TGTGCCAGCAGCTTAGTCGGGACTAGATACAATGAGCAGTTCTTC
CASSLVGTRYNEQFF
>TRBJ2-5|.|many|TRBV18
TGTGCCAGCTCACGCAGGGAGGAAGAGACCCAGTACTTC
CASSRREEETQYF
>TRBJ2-3|.|few|TRBV5-1
TGCGCCAGCAGTAGGGGACGCCGCTACCAATTGGCAGATACGCAGTATTTT
CASSRGRRYQLADTQYF
>TRBJ2-1|TRBD2|few|TRBV29-1
TGCAGCGTTGAAGGACTAGCCCCCAATGAGCAGTTCTTC
CSVEGLAPNEQFF
>TRBJ1-5|TRBD1|few|TRBV20-1
TGCAGTGCTAGACCCACAGGGGCCCTTGGTCAGCCCCAGCATTTT
CSARPTGALGQPQHF
>TRBJ2-3|.|.|TRBV5-6
TGTGCCAGCAGTTCGGAACGCGGCCCAGATACGCAGTATTTT
CASSSERGPDTQYF
>TRBJ2-1|TRBD1|few|TRBV5-1
TGCGCCAGCAGCGGGGGACAGGCGAGCTCCTACAATGAGCAGTTCTTC
CASSGGQASSYNEQFF
>TRBJ2-7|.|many|TRBV5-1
TGCGCCAGCAGCCCAATCCATAAGGAGATCTACGAGCAGTACTTC
CASSPIHKEIYEQYF
>TRBJ2-7|.|few|TRBV7-8
TGTGCCAGCAGCTTAGCCGACGTGGGCGAGTTCTACGAGCAGTACTTC
CASSLADVGEFYEQYF
>TRBJ2-5|.|.|TRBV5-1
TGCGCCAGCAGCCCCCCCGGAGGGAACGGAGAGACCCAGTACTTC
CASSPPGGNGETQYF
>TRBJ2-3|TRBD2|.|TRBV15
TGTGCCACCAGCAGAGATGTCAGGACTAGCGGGAGTAGAGATACGCAGTATTTT
CATSRDVRTSGSRDTQYF
>TRBJ2-1|.|.|TRBV7-2
TGTGCCAGCAGCACAAAGGGGTCGGCCGACAATGAGCAGTTCTTC
CASSTKGSADNEQFF
>TRBJ2-3|.|.|TRBV30
TGTGCCTGGAGACGTAACCCCACAGATACGCAGTATTTT
CAWRRNPTDTQYF
>TRBJ2-3|.|few|TRBV6-2/TRBV6-3
TGTGCCAGCAGTTACTCGGCCCTGGGGACAGATACGCAGTATTTT
CASSYSALGTDTQYF
>TRBJ2-7|.|.|TRBV21-1
TGTGCCAGCAGCAAAAAAAGACAGATACCCATCGAGCAGTACTTC
CASSKKRQIPIEQYF
>TRBJ2-1|.|many|TRBV20-1
TGCAGTGCTAGGCCCGGGTCGTACTCCTACAATGAGCAGTTCTTC
CSARPGSYSYNEQFF
>TRBJ1-4|.|.|TRBV10-3
TGTGCCATCAGTGAGTCGCCAGACTTCACAACTAATGAAAAACTGTTTTTT
CAISESPDFTTNEKLFF
>TRBJ2-5|TRBD2|.|TRBV2
TGTGCCAGCAGCGACCGGACTAGCGGGGGCCGGGGGACCCAGTACTTC
CASSDRTSGGRGTQYF
>TRBJ2-1|TRBD2|.|TRBV28
TGTGCCAGCAGTTTATTTCCCCCTAGCGGGGGGGCGAATGAGCAGTTCTTC
CASSLFPPSGGANEQFF
>TRBJ2-7|.|.|TRBV20-1
TGCAGTGCTCCGAAGGAGGGAACTACCTACGAGCAGTACTTC
CSAPKEGTTYEQYF
>TRBJ1-4|.|once|TRBV7-9
TGTGCCAGCAGCCCACCAGGGGACCCAAATGAAAAACTGTTTTTT
CASSPPGDPNEKLFF
>TRBJ2-1|.|few|TRBV20-1
TGCAGTGCTCCGGACTACCGCTCCTACAATGAGCAGTTCTTC
CSAPDYRSYNEQFF
>TRBJ1-5|.|few|TRBV18
TGTGCCAGCTCACCCACCGGGACTGCAAATCAGCCCCAGCATTTT
CASSPTGTANQPQHF
>TRBJ2-4|TRBD1|few|TRBV5-8
TGTGCCAGCCTCAACAGGGGGGAAGACAAAAACATTCAGTACTTC
CASLNRGEDKNIQYF
>TRBJ2-2|.|few|TRBV5-1
TGCGCCAGCAGCTTGCGAGGGACGAGAAGTACCGGGGAGCTGTTTTTT
CASSLRGTRSTGELFF
>TRBJ2-3|TRBD2|.|TRBV11-1
TGTGCCAGCAGCTCCAATATCCTAGCGGCGGGGAGAAGAACTAGCACAGATACGCAGTATTTT
CASSSNILAAGRRTSTDTQYF
>TRBJ2-7|TRBD2|few|TRBV28
TGTGTGGTGGGGGGGGAAGGCTACGAGCAGTACTTC
CVVGGEGYEQYF
>TRBJ2-3|.|many|TRBV27
TGTGCCAGCATGGGTAAAGGGTTCACCGCAGATACGCAGTATTTT
CASMGKGFTADTQYF
>TRBJ2-6|TRBD1|few|TRBV29-1
TGCAGCGTTTTCGAGGGGGCCGGGGCCAACGTCCTGACTTTC
CSVFEGAGANVLTF
>TRBJ2-7|.|few|TRBV20-1
TGCAGTGCTAGAGATAGCCTAGCGCACGAGCAGTACTTC
CSARDSLAHEQYF
>TRBJ2-7|TRBD2|.|TRBV29-1
TGCAGCGTTTCAACGTCCGGGACTAGGGAGTACTTC
CSVSTSGTREYF
>TRBJ2-2|TRBD2|.|TRBV28
TGTGCCAGCAGAACGGAGACTAGCGGGCCCCACGGGTTGCTGTTTTTT
CASRTETSGPHGLLFF
>TRBJ1-6|.|few|TRBV7-3
TGTGCCAGCAGCTCGGAGAGTTATAATTCACCCCTCCACTTT
CASSSESYNSPLHF
>TRBJ1-5|.|.|TRBV20-1
TGCAGTGTAGGGACACCCAATCAGCCCCAGCATTTT
CSVGTPNQPQHF
>TRBJ1-1|TRBD1|.|TRBV3-1
TGTGCCAGCAGCCTCGGGACAGGGGTGAGAGAAGCTTTCTTT
CASSLGTGVREAFF
>TRBJ2-1|TRBD1|.|TRBV19
TGTGCCAGTAGGAGAGCGGGACAGGGGGCCGATGAGCAGTTCTTC
CASRRAGQGADEQFF
>TRBJ2-4|.|many|TRBV10-3
TGTGCCATCAGTGACGGGAACATTCAGTACTTC
CAISDGNIQYF
>TRBJ2-1|.|few|TRBV9
TGTGCCAGCAGCGTAGTGATACAAGACAATGAGCAGTTCTTC
CASSVVIQDNEQFF
>TRBJ2-1|TRBD2|.|TRBV2
TGTGCCAGCAGGGAAGCGGGAGTATATAATGAGCAGTTCTTC
CASREAGVYNEQFF
>TRBJ1-4|TRBD1|few|TRBV27
TGTGCCAGCAGTCCTCCCCCGGGACAGGGGAATGAAAAACTGTTTTTT
CASSPPPGQGNEKLFF
>TRBJ2-7|.|few|TRBV7-2
TGTGCCAGCAGCTTCTTAATAAAGCGGGCGACCTACGAGCAGTACTTC
CASSFLIKRATYEQYF
>TRBJ2-3|TRBD2|.|TRBV20-1
TGCAGTGCTAGACTACTAGCGGGAACCGTAGATACGCAGTATTTT
CSARLLAGTVDTQYF
>TRBJ2-7|TRBD1|.|TRBV7-6
TGTGCCAGCAGCTTAACCAGACAGGGGGCTGCCGAGCAGTACTTC
CASSLTRQGAAEQYF
>TRBJ2-1|.|.|TRBV20-1
TGCAGTGCTAGAGTCGTTGGACCAAGCTCCTACAATGAGCAGTTCTTC
CSARVVGPSSYNEQFF
>TRBJ1-1|.|.|TRBV19
TGTGCCAGTAGACACAGGGCTAACACTGAAGCTTTCTTT
CASRHRANTEAFF
>TRBJ2-5|.|.|TRBV11-2
TGTGCCAGCAGCTTAGATCCAGGGGTAGAGACCCAGTACTTC
CASSLDPGVETQYF